One and the same sample provided the 3 T cell receptor beta chains below, sequenced in a study of OX40 agonist ivuxolimab in advanced cancers. Data came from immunoSEQ multiplex PCR; TCRdb stores just in-frame clones and leaves some out. The sample lists tens of thousands of clones, about 86% seen once, with around 1.6% in the top ten. The sample consisted of CD4+ or CD8+ T cells sorted from blood, taken in a trial of the OX40 agonist ivuxolimab. The receptor source for this set is an adult with an advanced solid tumor such as melanoma, head and neck, liver or kidney cancer.

V is TRBV6-6 and J is TRBJ1-1; TRBD1 might be the D (6 bases). V lost 2 bases and J 5 bases, leaving 12 bases between the germline ends. Germline V gene lookup returns CDR1 MNHNY and CDR2 SVGAGI (reference sequence). The CDR3 is 14 residues long. The CDR3 loop reads CASSYREGETEAFF. CDR3 bases: TGTGCCAGCAGTTACAGGGAGGGGGAAACTGAAGCTTTCTTT.

CDR3 coding DNA: TGTGCCAGCAGTGGATCCGGGCCCCGAGAGGGTGAGCAGTTCTTC. The encoded protein is CASSGSGPREGEQFF. The gene calls are TRBV25-1 and TRBJ2-1, with D possibly matching TRBD2 (5 bases). Germline lookup yields CDR1 MGHDK and CDR2 SYGVNS. This CDR3 comprises 15 residues. Trimming left V 4 bases short and J 9 bases short, with 19 bases between.

The CDR3 bases are TGTGCCAGCAGCCCTAGCGATGAGCAGTTCTTC. Amino acid sequence: CASSPSDEQFF. The rearrangement joins TRBV11-2 to TRBJ2-1; D is perhaps TRBD2 (6 bases). Germline CDR1 reads SGHAT; CDR2 reads FQNNGV. Trimming cost V 5 bases and J 8 bases, with 7 bases left between them. CDR3 length: 11 amino acids. Full variable domain (missing parts from reference TRBV11-2 and TRBJ2-1): EAGVAQSPRYKIIEKRQSVAFWCNPISGHATLYWYQQILGQGPKLLIQFQNNGVVDDSQLPKDRFSAERLKGVDSTLKIQPAKLEDSAVYLCASSPSDEQFFGPGTRLTVL.